One T cell receptor beta chain is described in this entry. Measured with immunoSEQ multiplex PCR; TCRdb has only the in-frame clones, and not every one. The repertoire holds roughly 190,000 clones, with around 85% as singletons. The CDR3 runs to 15 residues. CDR1 and CDR2 (germline): SQVTM, ANQGSEA. Trimming removed 4 bases at V and 0 bases at J, with 13 bases between. This specimen belongs to a study of blood T cell repertoires in COVID-19. As for the study in general: Researchers got acute and convalescent COVID-19 samples from the United States, Italy and Spain.

The sample taken for sequencing was peripheral blood. This TCR came from a woman in her fifties or sixties with acute or convalescent COVID-19. The chain uses TRBV29-1 and TRBJ1-5, with D hard to call. The CDR3 bases are TGCAGCGTTGTTCCGGCAGGCAATAGCAATCAGCCCCAGCATTTT. It translates to CSVVPAGNSNQPQHF.